The next 3 T cell receptor beta chains were all read from a single sample in a study of molecular identifiers for immune sequencing clone quantification (dated by TCRdb to the late 2010s). Libraries came from PCR. TCRdb names Illumina HiSeq 4000 as the instrument used. TCRdb applied fastp at Q25 and MiXCR to the public reads, then kept only in-frame beta chains. When rows share a CDR3 protein, they turn into one entry using the most common DNA and genes. The sample table holds 250,000 to 400,000 distinct CDR3 sequences, of which about a fifth were seen once. The top ten constitute approximately 0.8% of the sample. The sequenced sample consisted of naive CD8+ T cells from blood, with Jurkat cell RNA spiked in. Reading the label with the study, this specimen's cell subset or site is: FACS-sorted CD8+CD4-CCR7+CD45RA+ naive T cells. The receptors were gathered from a human donor in good health. Some libraries in this study had Jurkat cell RNA spiked in.

The chain couples TRBV4-1 to TRBJ2-7; the D gene is possibly TRBD2 (5 bases). The germline CDR1 and CDR2 sequences are MGHRA and YSYEKL. The CDR3 covers 13 residues. V lost 0 bases and J lost 3, with 6 bases in between. DNA of the CDR3: TGCGCCAGCAGCCAAGAACGGGACTACGAGCAGTACTTC. Its translation: CASSQERDYEQYF.

Concerning this clonotype: This sequence may be a read error, since a much larger clone differs from it by one base. In DNA form, the CDR3 reads TGTGCCAGCAGCCGCGACGTTTTACAGGGTAAGGGCTACGAGCAGTACTTC. This codes for CASSRDVLQGKGYEQYF. The rearrangement links TRBV4-2 to TRBJ2-7, with D possibly being TRBD1 (6 bases). V was pared by 4 bases and J by 3 bases, with 22 bases between. CDR1 LGHNA and CDR2 YNFKEQ come from the germline V gene. The CDR3 has 17 residues.

In the case of this clonotype: This sequence may be a read error, since a much larger clone differs from it by one base. This chain connects TRBV30 to TRBJ1-5; D is possibly TRBD1 (5 bases). Germline V lookup: CDR1 GTSNPN, CDR2 SVGIG (reference sequence). With 1 base removed from V and 3 bases from J, the gap between germline ends came to 13 bases. CDR3 length: 15 residues. The CDR3 coding sequence is TGTGCCTGGAGTGCAGGGCAGGGTGTCAATCAGCCCCAGCATTTT. Protein: CAWSAGQGVNQPQHF.